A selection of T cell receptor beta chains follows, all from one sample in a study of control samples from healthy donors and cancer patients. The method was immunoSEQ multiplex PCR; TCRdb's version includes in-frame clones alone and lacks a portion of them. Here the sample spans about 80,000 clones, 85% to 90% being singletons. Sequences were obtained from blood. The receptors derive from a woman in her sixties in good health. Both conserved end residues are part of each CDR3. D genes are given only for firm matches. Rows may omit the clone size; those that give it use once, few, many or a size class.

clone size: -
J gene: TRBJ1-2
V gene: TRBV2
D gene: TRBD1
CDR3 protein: CASTPGQGMSNYGYTF
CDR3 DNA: TGTGCCAGCACTCCGGGACAGGGCATGTCTAACTATGGCTACACCTTC

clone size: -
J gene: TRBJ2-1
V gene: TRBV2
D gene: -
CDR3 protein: CASSAPPGSYNEQFF
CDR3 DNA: TGTGCCAGCAGCGCCCCCCCGGGTTCCTACAATGAGCAGTTCTTC

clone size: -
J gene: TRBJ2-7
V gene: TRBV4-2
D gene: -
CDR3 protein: CASSQELRQHFYEQYF
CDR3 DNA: TGTGCCAGCAGCCAAGAGTTAAGGCAGCATTTTTACGAGCAGTACTTC

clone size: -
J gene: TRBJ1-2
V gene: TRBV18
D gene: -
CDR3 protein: CASSPPNQFSYGYTF
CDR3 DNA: TGTGCCAGCTCACCACCAAATCAATTTTCTTATGGCTACACCTTC

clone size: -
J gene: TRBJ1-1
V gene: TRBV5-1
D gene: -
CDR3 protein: CASSPGPVGMNTEAFF
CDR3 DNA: TGCGCCAGCAGCCCCGGACCGGTGGGCATGAACACTGAAGCTTTCTTT

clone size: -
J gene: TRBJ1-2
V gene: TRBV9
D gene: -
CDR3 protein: CASSVDSYGYTF
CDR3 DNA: TGTGCCAGCAGCGTAGACAGTTATGGCTACACCTTC

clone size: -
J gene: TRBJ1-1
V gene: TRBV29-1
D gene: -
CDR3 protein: CSVGQNFMNTEAFF
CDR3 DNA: TGCAGCGTTGGACAGAATTTCATGAACACTGAAGCTTTCTTT

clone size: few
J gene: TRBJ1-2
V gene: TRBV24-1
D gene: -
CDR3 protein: CATSGRDGGYTF
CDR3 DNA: TGTGCCACCAGTGGCAGGGATGGCGGCTACACCTTC

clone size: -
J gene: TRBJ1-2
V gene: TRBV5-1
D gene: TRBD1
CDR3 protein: CASSLSSTGGPYGYTF
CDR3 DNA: TGCGCCAGCAGCTTGTCCTCCACAGGGGGCCCCTATGGCTACACCTTC

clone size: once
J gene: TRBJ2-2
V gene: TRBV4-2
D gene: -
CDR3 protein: CASSLRGWQHTNNPGELFF
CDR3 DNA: TGTGCCAGCAGCCTAAGAGGATGGCAACATACGAACAACCCCGGGGAGCTGTTTTTT

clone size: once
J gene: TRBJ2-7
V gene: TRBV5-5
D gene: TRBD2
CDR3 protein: CASSLAGMVAGEQYF
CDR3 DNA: TGTGCCAGCAGCTTGGCGGGAATGGTAGCGGGAGAGCAGTACTTC

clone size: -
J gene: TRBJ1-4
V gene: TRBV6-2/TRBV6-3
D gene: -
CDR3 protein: CASSPWGIATNEKLFF
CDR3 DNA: TGTGCCAGCAGCCCGTGGGGGATTGCAACTAATGAAAAACTGTTTTTT

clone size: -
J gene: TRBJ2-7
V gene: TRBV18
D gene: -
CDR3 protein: CASSLTASTAYEQYF
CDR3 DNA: TGTGCCAGCTCACTGACCGCGTCGACCGCCTACGAGCAGTACTTC

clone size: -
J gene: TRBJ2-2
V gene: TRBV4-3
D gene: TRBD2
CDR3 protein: CASSQGLAGTGELFF
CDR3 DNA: TGCGCCAGCAGCCAAGGACTAGCGGGCACCGGGGAGCTGTTTTTT

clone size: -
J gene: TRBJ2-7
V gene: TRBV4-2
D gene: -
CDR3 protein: CASSQVAGTLAYEQCF
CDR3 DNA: TGTGCCAGCAGCCAAGTGGCGGGAACCCTCGCCTACGAGCAGTGCTTC

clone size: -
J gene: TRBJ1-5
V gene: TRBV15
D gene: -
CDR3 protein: CATSRVSNQPQHF
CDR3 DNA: TGTGCCACCAGCAGAGTGAGCAATCAGCCCCAGCATTTT

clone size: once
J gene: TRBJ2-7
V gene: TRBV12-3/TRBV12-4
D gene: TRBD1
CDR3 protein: CASVYGQGGEQYF
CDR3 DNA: TGTGCCAGCGTATACGGACAGGGCGGAGAGCAGTACTTC

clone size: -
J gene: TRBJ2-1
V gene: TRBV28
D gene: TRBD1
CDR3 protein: CASSYGTANRGGEQFF
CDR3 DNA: TGTGCCAGCAGTTACGGGACAGCCAACCGAGGGGGTGAGCAGTTCTTC

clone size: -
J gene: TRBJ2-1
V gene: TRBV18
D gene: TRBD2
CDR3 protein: CASSPPSGINEQFF
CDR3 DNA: TGTGCCAGCTCACCACCTAGCGGGATAAATGAGCAGTTCTTC

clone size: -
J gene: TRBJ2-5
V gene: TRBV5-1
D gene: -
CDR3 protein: CASSLVGTRQETQYF
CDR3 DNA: TGCGCCAGCAGCTTGGTCGGTACCCGACAGGAGACCCAGTACTTC

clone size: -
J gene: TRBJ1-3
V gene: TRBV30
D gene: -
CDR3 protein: CAWSVVGNTIYF
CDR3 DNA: TGTGCCTGGAGTGTAGTCGGAAACACCATATATTTT

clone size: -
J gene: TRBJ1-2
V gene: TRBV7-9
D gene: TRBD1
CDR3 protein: CASSHGQGGGAYGYTF
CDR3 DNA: TGTGCCAGCAGTCATGGACAGGGGGGTGGCGCCTATGGCTACACCTTC

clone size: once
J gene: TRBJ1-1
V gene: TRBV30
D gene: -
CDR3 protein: CAWSALFSLRENTEAFF
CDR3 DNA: TGTGCCTGGAGTGCTCTTTTTTCTTTGAGGGAAAACACTGAAGCTTTCTTT

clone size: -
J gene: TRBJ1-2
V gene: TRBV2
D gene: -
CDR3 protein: CASSERDYGYTF
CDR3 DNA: TGTGCCAGCAGTGAGAGAGATTATGGCTACACCTTC

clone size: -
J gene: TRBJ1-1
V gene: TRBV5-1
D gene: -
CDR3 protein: CASSLTGHPNTEAFF
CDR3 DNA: TGCGCCAGCAGCTTAACGGGACACCCGAACACTGAAGCTTTCTTT

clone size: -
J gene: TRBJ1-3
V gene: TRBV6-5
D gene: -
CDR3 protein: CASSYSPGKRNTIYF
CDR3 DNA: TGTGCCAGCAGTTACTCCCCAGGGAAGAGAAACACCATATATTTT

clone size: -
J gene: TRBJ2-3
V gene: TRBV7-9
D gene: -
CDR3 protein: CASSLDGGRTDTQYF
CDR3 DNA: TGTGCCAGCAGCTTAGACGGGGGGCGCACAGATACGCAGTATTTT

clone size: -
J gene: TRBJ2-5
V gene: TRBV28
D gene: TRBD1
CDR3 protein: CASTTGGRVSQYF
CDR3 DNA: TGTGCCAGCACTACAGGGGGCAGGGTGAGCCAGTACTTC

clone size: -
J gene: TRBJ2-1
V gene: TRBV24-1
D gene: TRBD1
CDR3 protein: CATSASGQGRNEQFF
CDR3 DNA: TGTGCCACCAGTGCCAGCGGACAGGGAAGGAATGAGCAGTTCTTC

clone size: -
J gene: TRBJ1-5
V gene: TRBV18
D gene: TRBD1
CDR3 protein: CASSPAQGAIQPQHF
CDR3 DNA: TGTGCCAGCTCACCGGCACAGGGGGCGATTCAGCCCCAGCATTTT

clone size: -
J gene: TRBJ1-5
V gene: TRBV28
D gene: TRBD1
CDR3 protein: CASSPGGLGNQPQHF
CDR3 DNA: TGTGCCAGCAGCCCAGGGGGCCTTGGCAATCAGCCCCAGCATTTT

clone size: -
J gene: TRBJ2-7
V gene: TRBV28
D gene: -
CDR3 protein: CASSYLGMQYF
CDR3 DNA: TGTGCCAGCAGTTATCTGGGAATGCAGTACTTC

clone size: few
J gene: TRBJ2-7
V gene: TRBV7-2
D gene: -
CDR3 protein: CASSLWGPGAGEQYF
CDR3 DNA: TGTGCCAGCAGCTTATGGGGTCCGGGAGCGGGTGAGCAGTACTTC

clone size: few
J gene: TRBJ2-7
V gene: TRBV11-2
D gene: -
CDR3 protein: CASSLDWGNYEQYF
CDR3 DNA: TGTGCCAGCAGCTTAGATTGGGGCAACTACGAGCAGTACTTC

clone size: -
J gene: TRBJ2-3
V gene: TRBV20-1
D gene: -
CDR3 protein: CSARKANTQYF
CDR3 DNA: TGCAGTGCTAGGAAAGCTAACACGCAGTATTTT

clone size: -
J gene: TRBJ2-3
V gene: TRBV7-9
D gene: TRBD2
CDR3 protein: CASSLGTSGGDTQYF
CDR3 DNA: TGTGCCAGCAGCTTAGGGACTAGCGGGGGGGATACGCAGTATTTT

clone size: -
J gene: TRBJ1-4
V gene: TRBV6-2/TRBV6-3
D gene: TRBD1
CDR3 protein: CASSYARTGLNEKLFF
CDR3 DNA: TGTGCCAGCAGTTACGCACGGACAGGGCTTAATGAAAAACTGTTTTTT

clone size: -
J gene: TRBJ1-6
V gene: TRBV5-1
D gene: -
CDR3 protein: CASSLQGGLSPLHF
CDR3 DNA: TGCGCCAGCAGCTTACAGGGTGGCCTTTCACCCCTCCACTTT

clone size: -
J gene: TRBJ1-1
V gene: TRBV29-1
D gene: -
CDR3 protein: CSGLNTEAFF
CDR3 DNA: TGCAGCGGCCTGAACACTGAAGCTTTCTTT

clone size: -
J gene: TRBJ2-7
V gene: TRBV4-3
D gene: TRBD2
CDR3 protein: CASSRRLAGRYEQYF
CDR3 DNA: TGCGCCAGCAGCAGACGACTAGCGGGGCGATACGAGCAGTACTTC

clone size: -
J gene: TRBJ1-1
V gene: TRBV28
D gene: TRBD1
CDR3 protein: CASRPMTGAYTEAFF
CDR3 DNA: TGTGCCAGCAGACCCATGACAGGGGCGTACACTGAAGCTTTCTTT